Listed here are 12 T cell receptor beta chains from one sample, sequenced in a study of CD8 T cells in ankylosing spondylitis (TCRdb year 2017). The library was produced with 5' RACE. Data came from an Illumina HiSeq 2500. Starting from the raw public reads, TCRdb applied fastp trimming at Q25, assembled clones with MiXCR and retained in-frame beta chains. Rows are unified per CDR3 protein, each entry keeping the most common DNA and genes. The sample yields some 120,000 distinct CDR3 sequences; around 15% were counted once. The ten top clones hold around 3% of the sample. Specimen: blood, either unsorted or a sorted T cell fraction (not recorded which). These receptors originate from a female donor with ankylosing spondylitis or in good health (not recorded which).

This clonotype was counted many times. The chain couples TRBV6-5 to TRBJ2-2; the D call may be TRBD1 or TRBD2 (6 bases each). Germline CDR1 is MNHEY and CDR2 is SVGAGI. The germline V and J ends were trimmed by 6 bases and 5 bases, with 16 bases remaining between them. The length of the CDR3 is 15 residues. The CDR3: CASSLQRGQTGELFF. The DNA of the CDR3 is TGTGCCAGCAGCTTACAACGGGGGCAGACCGGGGAGCTGTTTTTT.

This clonotype has a handful of counts. The chain uses TRBV5-1 and TRBJ2-3; 11 nucleotides align to TRBD1. CDR3 length equals 17 residues. Trimming took 3 bases from V and 2 from J; bases not matched to a gene: 8. Germline V lookup: CDR1 SGHRS, CDR2 YFSETQ. CDR3 nucleotide sequence: TGCGCCAGCAGCTCCTCCGGACAGGGGGCGATCACAGATACGCAGTATTTT. This gives the protein CASSSSGQGAITDTQYF.

This clonotype was seen at least ten times. The chain has TRBV25-1 and TRBJ2-7; D not certain. This CDR3 is 11 amino acids long. CDR1 MGHDK and CDR2 SYGVNS come from the germline V gene. V was pared by 7 bases and J by 6 bases, with 10 bases between. The CDR3 loop is CASIWLTEQYF. CDR3 DNA: TGTGCCAGCATTTGGTTAACCGAGCAGTACTTC.

This clonotype was seen only a few times. This chain uses TRBV2 with TRBJ2-5; TRBD2 matches 8 bases. V lost 8 bases and J lost 6; bases outside the gene matches: 11. CDR1 is SNHLY, CDR2 FYNNEI, per germline. The CDR3 spans 14 residues. The CDR3 bases are TGTGCCAGCCGGCTAGCGGGTCGGCAGCAGACCCAGTACTTC. It encodes CASRLAGRQQTQYF.

In this sample, this clonotype turned up a few times. The chain is built from TRBV7-9 and TRBJ2-3; D may correspond to TRBD1 or TRBD2 (5 bases each). V shed 5 bases and J shed 2 bases, with 17 bases lying between them. In germline, CDR1 is SEHNR, CDR2 FQNEAQ (reference sequence). This CDR3 comprises 16 residues. This CDR3 is CASSPRGTRITDTQYF. In nucleotides, the CDR3 is TGTGCCAGCAGCCCCCGGGGCACGCGGATCACAGATACGCAGTATTTT. Full variable domain (remainder filled in from reference TRBV7-9 and TRBJ2-3): DTGVSQNPRHKITKRGQNVTFRCDPISEHNRLYWYRQTLGQGPEFLTYFQNEAQLEKSRLLSDRFSAERPKGSFSTLEIQRTEQGDSAMYLCASSPRGTRITDTQYFGPGTRLTVL.

This clonotype occurred a few times. The chain recombines TRBV7-8 with TRBJ2-7; TRBD1 agrees at 10 bases. Losses at the gene ends were 3 bases for V and 4 bases for J; bases not matched to a gene: 6. CDR1 and CDR2 (germline): SGHVS, FQNEAQ. This CDR3 is 15 amino acids long. The CDR3 region is CASSFGQGGRYEQYF. The CDR3 DNA reads TGTGCCAGCAGCTTCGGACAGGGGGGAAGGTACGAGCAGTACTTC.

This clonotype showed up just a few times. This chain joins TRBV20-1 and TRBJ1-5; 9 nucleotides agree with TRBD1. CDR3 length: 13 amino acids. Trimming took 6 bases from V and 6 from J; bases not matched to a gene: 6. Germline CDR1 DFQATT, CDR2 SNEGSKA (reference sequence). The CDR3 DNA reads as TGCAGTGCCAAACCGGGACAGGGTCAGCCCCAGCATTTT. This translates into CSAKPGQGQPQHF.

The chain is built from TRBV5-5 and TRBJ2-2; maybe TRBD2 (6 bases). V was shortened by 6 bases and J by 1 base, with 10 bases between the two germline ends. The length of the CDR3 is 14 residues. CDR1 and CDR2 (germline): SGHKS, YYEKEE (reference sequence). CDR3 in DNA: TGTGCCAGCACCCGAGCGGGGAACACCGGGGAGCTGTTTTTT. Translating gives CASTRAGNTGELFF.

This clonotype was observed a few times. The gene calls are TRBV20-1 and TRBJ2-7; TRBD1 agrees at 11 bases. Germline CDR1 is DFQATT and CDR2 is SNEGSKA (reference sequence). V dropped 5 bases and J dropped 3; count of bases not matched to a gene: 3. The CDR3 loop spans 13 amino acids. The chain's CDR3 is CSAGGQGDYEQYF. CDR3 sequence (DNA): TGCAGTGCTGGGGGACAGGGGGACTACGAGCAGTACTTC.

The V and J genes are TRBV9 and TRBJ2-1; D perhaps matches TRBD2 (7 bases). The germline V and J ends were trimmed by 3 bases and 0 bases, with 10 bases remaining between them. Germline CDR1 is SGDLS and CDR2 is YYNGEE. The CDR3 runs to 15 residues. This chain's CDR3 is CASSGGGGSYNEQFF. The CDR3 DNA sequence: TGTGCCAGCAGCGGGGGAGGGGGCTCCTACAATGAGCAGTTCTTC.

This clonotype was seen only a few times. V and J are TRBV7-8 and TRBJ1-2; unclear D gene. Germline values: CDR1 SGHVS, CDR2 FQNEAQ. This CDR3 spans 16 amino acids. Trimming left V 6 bases short and J 0 bases short, with 17 bases between. The CDR3 coding sequence is TGTGCCAGCAGACCTACGCTTGGGGAGACTAACTATGGCTACACCTTC. Protein: CASRPTLGETNYGYTF.

This clonotype was observed a handful of times. V gene TRBV6-1 combines with J gene TRBJ1-1; tentatively, D is TRBD1 (6 bases). This CDR3 has 14 amino acids. Germline V lookup: CDR1 MNHNS, CDR2 SASEGT. V lost 6 bases and J lost 4, with 15 bases in between. CDR3 region: CASSQSRGVTEAFF. The DNA for the CDR3 is TGTGCCAGCAGCCAATCCAGGGGAGTCACTGAAGCTTTCTTT.